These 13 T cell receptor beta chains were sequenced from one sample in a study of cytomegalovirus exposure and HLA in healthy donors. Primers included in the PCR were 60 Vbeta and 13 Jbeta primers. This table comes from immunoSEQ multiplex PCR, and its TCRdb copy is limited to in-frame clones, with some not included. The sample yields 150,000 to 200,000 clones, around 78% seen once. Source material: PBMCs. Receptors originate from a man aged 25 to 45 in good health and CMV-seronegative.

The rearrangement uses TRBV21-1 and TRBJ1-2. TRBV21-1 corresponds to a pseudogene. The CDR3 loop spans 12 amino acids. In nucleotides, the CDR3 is TGTGCCGAACAGCGGGGGAGTGGTGGCTACACCTTC. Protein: CAEQRGSGGYTF.

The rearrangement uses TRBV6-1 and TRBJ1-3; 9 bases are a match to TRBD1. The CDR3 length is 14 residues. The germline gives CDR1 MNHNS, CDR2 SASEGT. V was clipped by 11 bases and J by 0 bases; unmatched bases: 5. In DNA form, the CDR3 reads TGTGCCGGGACAGGGTCCCTCTCTGGAAACACCATATATTTT. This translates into CAGTGSLSGNTIYF.

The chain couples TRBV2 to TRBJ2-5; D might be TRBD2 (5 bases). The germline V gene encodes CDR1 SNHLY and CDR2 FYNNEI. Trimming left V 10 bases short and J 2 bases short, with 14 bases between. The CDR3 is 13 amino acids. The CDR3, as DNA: TGTGCCATCGCCGAGGGCGGTCAAGAGACCCAGTACTTC. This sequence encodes CAIAEGGQETQYF.

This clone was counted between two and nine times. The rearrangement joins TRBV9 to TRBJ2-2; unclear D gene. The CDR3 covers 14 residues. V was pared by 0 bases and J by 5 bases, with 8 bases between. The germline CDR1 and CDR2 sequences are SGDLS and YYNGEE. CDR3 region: CASSVGGETGELFF. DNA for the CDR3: TGTGCCAGCAGCGTAGGCGGTGAGACCGGGGAGCTGTTTTTT. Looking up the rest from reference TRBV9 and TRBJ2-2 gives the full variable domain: DSGVTQTPKHLITATGQRVTLRCSPRSGDLSVYWYQQSLDQGLQFLIQYYNGEERAKGNILERFSAQQFPDLHSELNLSSLELGDSALYFCASSVGGETGELFFGEGSRLTVL.

This chain's CDR3 is CASSSSPGQGWDEQFF. The CDR3, as DNA: TGCGCCAGCAGCTCCTCCCCGGGACAGGGCTGGGATGAGCAGTTCTTC. The rearrangement uses TRBV5-1 and TRBJ2-1, with 9 nucleotides matching TRBD1. CDR3 length equals 16 residues. Germline trimming cut 3 bases from V and 8 bases from J; bases unmatched to any gene: 12. In germline, CDR1 is SGHRS, CDR2 YFSETQ.

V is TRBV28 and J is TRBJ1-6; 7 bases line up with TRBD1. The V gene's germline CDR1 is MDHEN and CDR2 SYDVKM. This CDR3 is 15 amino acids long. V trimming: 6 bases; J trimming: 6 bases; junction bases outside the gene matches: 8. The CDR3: CASRTTGPANSPLHF. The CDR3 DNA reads TGTGCCAGCAGAACGACAGGGCCTGCTAATTCACCCCTCCACTTT.

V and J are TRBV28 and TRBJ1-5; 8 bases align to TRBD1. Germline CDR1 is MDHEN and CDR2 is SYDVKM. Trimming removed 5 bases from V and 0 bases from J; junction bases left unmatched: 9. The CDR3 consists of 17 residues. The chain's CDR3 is CASSAQDRADSNQPQHF. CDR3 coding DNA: TGTGCCAGCAGTGCACAGGACAGGGCTGATAGCAATCAGCCCCAGCATTTT. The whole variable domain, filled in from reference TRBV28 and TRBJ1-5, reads DVKVTQSSRYLVKRTGEKVFLECVQDMDHENMFWYRQDPGLGLRLIYFSYDVKMKEKGDIPEGYSVSREKKERFSLILESASTNQTSMYLCASSAQDRADSNQPQHFGDGTRLSIL.

The CDR3 reads CASSLGGAGSYEQYF. CDR3 DNA sequence: TGTGCCAGCAGCTTAGGCGGGGCAGGCTCCTACGAGCAGTACTTC. V and J are TRBV11-2 and TRBJ2-7, with D maybe TRBD2 (6 bases). Germline-derived CDR1 and CDR2 are SGHAT and FQNNGV. The CDR3 has 15 amino acids. V was trimmed by 1 base and J by 0 bases, leaving 10 bases between them.

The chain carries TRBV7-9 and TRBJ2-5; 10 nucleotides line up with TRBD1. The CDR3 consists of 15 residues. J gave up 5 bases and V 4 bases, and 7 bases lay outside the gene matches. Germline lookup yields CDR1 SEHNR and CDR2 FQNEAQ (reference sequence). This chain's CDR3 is CASSSGTGVGETQYF. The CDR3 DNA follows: TGTGCCAGCAGCTCCGGGACAGGGGTCGGCGAGACCCAGTACTTC.

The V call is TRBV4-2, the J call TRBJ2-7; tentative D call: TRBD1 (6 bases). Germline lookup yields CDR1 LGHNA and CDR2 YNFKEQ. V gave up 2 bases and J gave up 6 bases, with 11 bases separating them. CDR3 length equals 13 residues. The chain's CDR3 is CASSQFRGVEQYF. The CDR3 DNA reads TGTGCCAGCAGCCAATTCAGGGGAGTCGAGCAGTACTTC.

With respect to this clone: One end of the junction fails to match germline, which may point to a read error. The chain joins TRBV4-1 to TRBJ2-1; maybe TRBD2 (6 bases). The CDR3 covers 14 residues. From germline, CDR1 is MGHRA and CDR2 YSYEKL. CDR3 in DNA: TGCGCCAGCAGCCAAGGATCTGGGCGGGGAGCGACCCTCTTC. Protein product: CASSQGSGRGATLF.

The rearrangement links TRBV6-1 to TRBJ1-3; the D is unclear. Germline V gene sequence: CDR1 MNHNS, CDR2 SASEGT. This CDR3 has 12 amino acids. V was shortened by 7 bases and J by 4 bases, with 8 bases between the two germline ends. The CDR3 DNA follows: TGTGCCAGCATACCCGGGGGAAACACCATATATTTT. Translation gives CASIPGGNTIYF.

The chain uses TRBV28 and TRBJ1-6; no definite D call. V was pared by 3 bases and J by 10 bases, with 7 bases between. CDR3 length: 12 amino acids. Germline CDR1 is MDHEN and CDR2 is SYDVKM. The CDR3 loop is CASSLYKSPLHF. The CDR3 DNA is TGTGCCAGCAGTTTGTACAAATCACCCCTCCACTTT.